This T cell receptor (beta chain) was found in a study of CD8+ T cells in alopecia areata (dated by TCRdb to between 2017 and 2018). About the full investigation: Treated patients were enrolled in an open-label pilot trial of oral tofacitinib, 5 to 10 mg twice daily, for moderate-to-severe alopecia areata. Patients received tofacitinib for 6 to 18 months and were then followed off drug for 6 months to check for delayed response and recurrence. In treated patients, disease severity was measured using the SALT score, which gives the percentage of scalp surface area affected. To study T cell clonal expansion in alopecia areata, the researchers applied high-throughput TCRbeta sequencing to both the C3H/HeJ mouse model and human patients. On the human side, TCRbeta sequencing was run on scalp tissue and on sorted CD4+ and CD8+ peripheral blood T cells from healthy controls and from alopecia areata patients with either patchy or totalis/universalis disease. Biopsies were taken from tofacitinib-treated patients at baseline and at 4 and 24 weeks of treatment, and a later scalp biopsy was taken in several of the tofacitinib-treated patients. Scalp clonality was compared across normal scalp (n=4), patchy alopecia areata scalp (n=8), and alopecia totalis/universalis scalp (n=8). RNA came from the PAXgene miRNA kit for fixed scalp, the miRNeasy kit for PBMCs, and the RNeasy kit for mouse skin. TCRbeta CDR3 regions were amplified by immunoSEQ multiplex PCR with 35 Vbeta forward and 13 Jbeta reverse primers. General findings and caveats noted by the study authors: TCR sequences shared between patients were less clear than in mice, possibly partly because of HLA diversity in the patient population. Unlike mouse skin, which is dominated by gammadelta T cells, normal human skin has resident alphabeta T cells that are also sequenced, and this complicates analysis of the scalp TCR repertoire. During tofacitinib treatment, many expanded lesional clones remained in scalp and blood, and this persistence may partly explain relapse after treatment is stopped. Tofacitinib significantly lowered scalp clonality and the number of expanded CD8+ clones among the top 100 scalp clones. Compared with normal scalp, lesional scalp, particularly in alopecia totalis/universalis, had higher clonality and more expanded CD8+ clones, which suggests antigenic drive. Because the treated cohort was small and had only one nonresponder, larger studies are needed to examine links between baseline CD8+ expansion and response.

Concerning this clone itself: Its specific antigen is unknown. Per-nucleotide qualities are absent, and no much larger clonotype sits a single base away.

Libraries were made using the immunoSEQ multiplex PCR assay. For TCR sequencing, RNA was extracted from every sample and reverse transcribed into cDNA to serve as template. SuperScript III was used to make first-strand cDNA, primed with a 2:1 mix of oligo-dT and random hexamers. Amplification bias was assessed with a synthetic immune receptor repertoire, and residual bias was removed computationally. In the paper's pipeline: Raw reads were preprocessed to remove errors, and CDR3 was defined by IMGT conventions from the conserved cysteine to phenylalanine. To get clonality, Shannon entropy was normalized by log2 of the number of productive unique TCRs and the result was subtracted from 1. Whether scalp clones were CD4 or CD8 was inferred by matching scalp TCRbeta sequences against CD4 and CD8 repertoires sorted from blood. Drawn from immuneACCESS, this table holds only the in-frame rearrangements with V and J called that TCRdb kept. Clones are partly lost; checked studies trace under half to an unresolved V gene and leave the rest unexplained. The V and J calls and clone size come from that table; D and trimming were worked out from the DNA. The table for this sample lists approximately 300,000 clones; nearly 60% of them were counted only once. Of the sample, under 2% falls within the top ten clones.

Trimming removed 5 bases from V and 4 bases from J, leaving 14 bases between the germline ends. Including the terminal cysteine and phenylalanine, the CDR3 comprises 14 residues. Only CDR3 DNA is held: 42 bases, read in frame from base 1. The germline V gene provides CDR1 SGHVS and CDR2 FQNEAQ. Per the publication, the time point label means: around 24 weeks on oral tofacitinib. The treatment or condition label of this sample denotes: oral pan-JAK inhibitor, 5-10 mg twice daily. Lesional scalp punch biopsies and peripheral blood were collected from alopecia areata patients. After PBMCs were isolated by density centrifugation and stained for CD3, CD4 and CD8, a FACSAria was used to sort CD4+ and CD8+ T cells.

Specimen: CD4+ T cells sorted from blood, collected at week 24, from a patient treated with tofacitinib. The sequence came from a human donor with alopecia areata. The chain couples TRBV7-8 to TRBJ2-5, with the D call tentatively TRBD1 or TRBD2, each fitting 5 bases. The sequenced DNA: TGTGCCAGCAGCCCGGGGAAAAGGGGAGAGACCCAGTACTTC. Its protein is CASSPGKRGETQYF.